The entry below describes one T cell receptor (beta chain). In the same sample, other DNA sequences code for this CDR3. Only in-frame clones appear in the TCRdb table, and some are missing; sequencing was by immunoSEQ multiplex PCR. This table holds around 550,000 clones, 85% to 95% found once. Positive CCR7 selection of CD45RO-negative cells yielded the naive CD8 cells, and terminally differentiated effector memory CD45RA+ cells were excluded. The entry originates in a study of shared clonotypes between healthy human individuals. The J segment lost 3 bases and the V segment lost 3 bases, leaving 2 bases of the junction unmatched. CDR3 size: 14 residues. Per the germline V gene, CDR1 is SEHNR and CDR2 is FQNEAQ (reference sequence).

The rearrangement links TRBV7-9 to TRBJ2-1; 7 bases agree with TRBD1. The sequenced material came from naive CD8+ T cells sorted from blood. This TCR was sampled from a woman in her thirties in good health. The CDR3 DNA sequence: TGTGCCAGCAGCTTCGGGACAGACTACAATGAGCAGTTCTTC. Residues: CASSFGTDYNEQFF.